One sample yielded the 17 T cell receptor beta chains listed below, sequenced in a study of T cells in Graves' hyperthyroidism and ophthalmopathy. What was amplified from RNA transcripts were TCR beta CDR3 regions. First-round RT-PCR with HTBI primers amplified the TCR CDR3 region. Each CDR3 protein gets one entry after TCRdb re-called the multiplex PCR reads with MiXCR. The sample shows 600,000 to 750,000 distinct CDR3 sequences, about 18% of them seen only once. The sample consisted of blood. The receptors here all came from a man aged 45-65 years with Graves' hyperthyroidism.

This clonotype was recorded many times. This sequence joins TRBV28 and TRBJ1-2; 7 nucleotides align to TRBD1. Germline CDR1 MDHEN, CDR2 SYDVKM. The junction had 8 bases not matched to a gene; V was cut back by 6 bases and J by 10 bases. The CDR3 loop spans 12 amino acids. DNA of the CDR3: TGTGCCAGCAGCAACAACAGGGGAGACTACACCTTC. Translated: CASSNNRGDYTF.

The sample holds many counts of this clonotype. This sequence joins TRBV12-3 or TRBV12-4 and TRBJ1-1; maybe TRBD1 (5 bases). The CDR3 contains 15 residues. The ends were cut back, 2 bases at V and 6 bases at J, with 16 bases in the middle. CDR3 nucleotide sequence: TGTGCCAGCAGTTTAACGGGATACGTGGGACCTGAAGCTTTCTTT. Amino acid sequence: CASSLTGYVGPEAFF.

This clonotype was counted between two and nine times. The chain couples TRBV7-9 to TRBJ2-7; 8 bases align to TRBD1. The length of the CDR3 is 13 residues. Trimming at V came to 6 bases and at J to 6 bases, leaving 7 bases not matched to a gene. Germline assignment: CDR1 SEHNR and CDR2 FQNEAQ (reference sequence). CDR3 sequence reads: CASSWTGPSEQYF. The CDR3 DNA sequence: TGTGCCAGCAGTTGGACAGGGCCGTCCGAGCAGTACTTC.

V gene TRBV14 combines with J gene TRBJ2-7, with TRBD1 matching over 10 bases. The CDR3 covers 15 residues. CDR1 and CDR2 from the germline V gene are SGHDN and FVKESK. The V segment lost 4 bases and the J segment 0 bases; nucleotides outside the gene matches: 3. CDR3 nucleotide sequence: TGTGCCAGCAGCCGGCGGGACAGGGGCTCCTACGAGCAGTACTTC. Translating gives CASSRRDRGSYEQYF.

The V and J genes are TRBV5-5 and TRBJ2-7; D assignment may be TRBD1 or TRBD2 (5 bases each). Germline-derived CDR1 and CDR2 are SGHKS and YYEKEE (reference sequence). V dropped 0 bases and J dropped 3 bases, with 10 bases sitting between them. This CDR3 is built from 14 residues. The CDR3 spells CASSLAVGGYEQYF. CDR3 DNA: TGTGCCAGCAGCTTGGCCGTTGGGGGCTACGAGCAGTACTTC.

This clonotype has only a few counts. The CDR3, as DNA: TGTGCCAGCAGTAAGAACAGGTTGGGAAACACCATATATTTT. This codes for CASSKNRLGNTIYF. The rearrangement links TRBV6-1 to TRBJ1-3; maybe TRBD1 (5 bases). CDR1 is MNHNS and CDR2 is SASEGT in the germline V gene. CDR3 length equals 14 residues. The V gene lost 5 bases and the J gene lost 4 bases, with 12 bases spanning the gap.

This clonotype occurred a few times. The rearrangement links TRBV7-9 to TRBJ2-7; D possibly corresponds to TRBD1 (6 bases). The V end lost 5 bases, the J end lost 0 bases, and 14 bases lay between the germline ends. There are 15 residues in the CDR3. The V gene's germline CDR1 is SEHNR and CDR2 FQNEAQ (reference sequence). CDR3 sequence reads: CASSDDRTLSYEQYF. The DNA for the CDR3 is TGTGCCAGCAGCGACGACAGGACCCTCTCCTACGAGCAGTACTTC.

This clonotype was found many times. The rearrangement uses TRBV2 and TRBJ1-1; the match to TRBD1 covers 7 bases. J gave up 4 bases and V 6 bases, and 8 bases lay outside the gene matches. CDR1 and CDR2 from the germline V gene are SNHLY and FYNNEI. The CDR3 length is 14 residues. Written as DNA, the CDR3 is TGTGCCAGCAGCCGACAGGGACCTACCACTGAAGCTTTCTTT. Residues: CASSRQGPTTEAFF.

This clonotype occurred many times. The chain links TRBV11-2 to TRBJ2-3, with D maybe TRBD1 (6 bases). CDR3 size: 17 residues. The germline V gene has CDR1 SGHAT and CDR2 FQNNGV. Between the trimmed V and J ends, which lost 1 base and 2 bases, there was a span of 16 bases. In nucleotides, the CDR3 is TGTGCCAGCAGCTTAGCGTCCAACAGGGCGGACACAGATACGCAGTATTTT. Amino acid sequence: CASSLASNRADTDTQYF. Drawing the rest from reference TRBV11-2 and TRBJ2-3, the complete variable domain is EAGVAQSPRYKIIEKRQSVAFWCNPISGHATLYWYQQILGQGPKLLIQFQNNGVVDDSQLPKDRFSAERLKGVDSTLKIQPAKLEDSAVYLCASSLASNRADTDTQYFGPGTRLTVL.

The gene calls are TRBV7-9 and TRBJ1-6; 9 nucleotides line up with TRBD1. Germline CDR1 reads SEHNR; CDR2 reads FQNEAQ (reference sequence). The CDR3 has 16 amino acids. After removal of 5 bases from V and 6 bases from J, the junction contained 8 bases not matched to a gene. The CDR3 DNA reads as TGTGCCAGCAGCCCTATAAGGGACAGGGCTAATTCACCCCTCCACTTT. Amino acids: CASSPIRDRANSPLHF.

The CDR3 DNA follows: TGTGCCAGCTTGGGGCGTTACTCTGGGGCCAACGTCCTGACTTTC. Protein sequence: CASLGRYSGANVLTF. The chain joins TRBV9 to TRBJ2-6, with D possibly TRBD1 on 5 matching bases. There are 15 residues in the CDR3. In germline, CDR1 is SGDLS, CDR2 YYNGEE. The V and J ends lost 7 bases and 0 bases respectively, with 11 bases between them.

In this sample, this clonotype turned up many times. The genes are TRBV7-8 and TRBJ2-7, with TRBD1 matching 8 bases. Per the germline V gene, CDR1 is SGHVS and CDR2 is FQNEAQ. V was pared by 5 bases and J by 7 bases, with 16 bases of the junction left unmatched. The CDR3 sequence is 16 residues long. This CDR3 is CASSNSAGTGLSEQYF. The CDR3 nucleotides read TGTGCCAGCAGCAACTCTGCCGGGACAGGCCTTTCAGAGCAGTACTTC.

At least ten counts were recorded for this clonotype. The chain couples TRBV2 to TRBJ2-7, with a weak D call TRBD1 (5 bases). This CDR3 is 13 amino acids long. V shed 6 bases and J shed 0 bases, with 9 bases lying between them. Germline CDR1 SNHLY, CDR2 FYNNEI. The CDR3 DNA sequence: TGTGCCAGCAGGGACATTCTCTCCTACGAGCAGTACTTC. Translation: CASRDILSYEQYF.

V and J are TRBV9 and TRBJ1-3; D gene uncertain. In germline, CDR1 is SGDLS, CDR2 YYNGEE. Trimming removed 5 bases at V and 1 base at J, with 10 bases between. This CDR3 spans 14 amino acids. As DNA, the CDR3 is TGTGCCAGCAGAGCCGCGGGGTCTGGAAACACCATATATTTT. Its protein is CASRAAGSGNTIYF.

Only a few counts were recorded for this clonotype. The chain couples TRBV5-1 to TRBJ2-2; 14 bases are a match to TRBD2. J gave up 1 base and V 6 bases, and 8 bases lay outside the gene matches. CDR1 is SGHRS and CDR2 is YFSETQ in the germline V gene. The CDR3 has 18 amino acids. CDR3 region: CASTQTGTSGRNTGELFF. The DNA of the CDR3 is TGCGCCAGCACCCAGACAGGGACTAGCGGGAGGAACACCGGGGAGCTGTTTTTT.

In this sample, this clonotype turned up many times. The chain employs TRBV9 and TRBJ2-7; 10 bases are a match to TRBD1. In germline, CDR1 is SGDLS, CDR2 YYNGEE. V trimming: 5 bases; J trimming: 3 bases; junction bases outside the gene matches: 5. The CDR3 loop spans 14 amino acids. The CDR3 protein is CASSAGTGVYEQYF. The CDR3 DNA follows: TGTGCCAGCAGTGCCGGGACAGGGGTCTACGAGCAGTACTTC.

This clonotype was recorded many times. The chain combines TRBV27 with TRBJ1-4; a weak D match, TRBD1 (6 bases). This CDR3 contains 16 residues. Germline V gene data show CDR1 as MNHEY and CDR2 as SMNVEV (reference sequence). Trimming removed 5 bases at V and 0 bases at J, with 13 bases between. The CDR3 DNA sequence: TGTGCCAGCAGTGCCCGAGACAGGCCAACTAATGAAAAACTGTTTTTT. This sequence encodes CASSARDRPTNEKLFF.